This T cell receptor (beta chain) was captured in a study of blood T cell repertoires in COVID-19. Study context: The samples span acute and convalescent COVID-19 from the United States, Italy and Spain. From T cells, B-cell-depleted T cells, or PBMCs came the material, which was cDNA or gDNA.

Per the study methods: Quantification of nucleated cells was approximated via reference gene primer amplification. Data came from immunoSEQ multiplex PCR; TCRdb stores just in-frame clones and leaves some out. The DNA gave D and trimming, while V, J and clone size come from that table. The table shows about 340,000 clones, with approximately 91% occurring only once. Germline assignment: CDR1 LNHDA and CDR2 SQIVND (reference sequence). V gave up 8 bases and J gave up 4 bases; unmatched junction bases: 9. The CDR3 contains 15 residues. Patients of the Seattle cohort, enrolled during active infection, were followed longitudinally. The count of this clone is one.

The sequenced sample consisted of peripheral blood. This TCR was sampled from a woman aged 70-85 years with COVID-19, enrolled during active disease. The rearrangement uses TRBV19 and TRBJ1-2; 11 nucleotides match TRBD1. CDR3 bases: TGTGCCAGTCAAAGACCCGGGACAGGGGGCTATGGCTACACCTTC. This sequence encodes CASQRPGTGGYGYTF. The whole variable domain, remainder taken from reference TRBV19 and TRBJ1-2, is DGGITQSPKYLFRKEGQNVTLSCEQNLNHDAMYWYRQDPGQGLRLIYYSQIVNDFQKGDIAEGYSVSREKKESFPLTVTSAQKNPTAFYLCASQRPGTGGYGYTFGSGTRLTVV.